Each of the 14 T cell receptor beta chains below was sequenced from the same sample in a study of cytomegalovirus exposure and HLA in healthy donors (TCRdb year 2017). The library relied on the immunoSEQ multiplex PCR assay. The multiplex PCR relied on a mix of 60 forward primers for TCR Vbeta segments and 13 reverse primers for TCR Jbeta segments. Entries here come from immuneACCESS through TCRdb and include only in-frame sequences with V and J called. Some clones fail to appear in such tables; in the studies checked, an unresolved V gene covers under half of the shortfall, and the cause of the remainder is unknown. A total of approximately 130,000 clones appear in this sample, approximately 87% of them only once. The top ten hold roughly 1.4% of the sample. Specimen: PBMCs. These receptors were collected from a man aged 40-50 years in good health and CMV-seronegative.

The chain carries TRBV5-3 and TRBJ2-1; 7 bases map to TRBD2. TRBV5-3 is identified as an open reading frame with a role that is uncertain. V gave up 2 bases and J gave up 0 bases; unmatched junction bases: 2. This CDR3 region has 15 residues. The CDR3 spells CARSFLADSYNEQFF. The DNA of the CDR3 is TGTGCCAGAAGCTTTCTAGCGGACTCCTACAATGAGCAGTTCTTC.

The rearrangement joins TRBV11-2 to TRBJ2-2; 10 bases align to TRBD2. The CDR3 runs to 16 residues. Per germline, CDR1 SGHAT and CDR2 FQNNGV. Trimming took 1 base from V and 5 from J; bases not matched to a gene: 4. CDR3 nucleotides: TGTGCCAGCAGCTTAGTTTCAGCGGGAGGGACCGGGGAGCTGTTTTTT. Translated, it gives CASSLVSAGGTGELFF.

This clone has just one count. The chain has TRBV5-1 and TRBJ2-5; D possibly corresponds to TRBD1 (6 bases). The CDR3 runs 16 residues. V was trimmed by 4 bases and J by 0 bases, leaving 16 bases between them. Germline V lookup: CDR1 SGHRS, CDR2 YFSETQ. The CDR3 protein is CASSPRGIGYQETQYF. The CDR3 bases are TGCGCCAGCAGCCCTAGGGGGATCGGGTACCAAGAGACCCAGTACTTC.

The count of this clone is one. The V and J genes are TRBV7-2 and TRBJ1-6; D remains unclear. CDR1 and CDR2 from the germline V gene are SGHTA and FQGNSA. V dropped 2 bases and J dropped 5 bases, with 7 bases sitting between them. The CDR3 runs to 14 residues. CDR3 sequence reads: CASSLRGHNSPLHF. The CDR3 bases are TGTGCCAGCAGCTTAAGAGGCCATAATTCACCCCTCCACTTT.

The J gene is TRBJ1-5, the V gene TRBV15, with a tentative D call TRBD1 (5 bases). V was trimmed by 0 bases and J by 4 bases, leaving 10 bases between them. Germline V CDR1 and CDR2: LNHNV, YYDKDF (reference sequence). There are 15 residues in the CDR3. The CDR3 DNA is TGTGCCACCAGCAGAGACAGGGTCGGGAATCAGCCCCAGCATTTT. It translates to CATSRDRVGNQPQHF.

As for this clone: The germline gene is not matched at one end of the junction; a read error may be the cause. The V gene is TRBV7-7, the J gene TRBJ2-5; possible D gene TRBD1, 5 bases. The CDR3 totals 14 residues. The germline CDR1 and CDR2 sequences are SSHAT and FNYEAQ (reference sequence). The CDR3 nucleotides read TGTGCTAGCAGCTTAGTAAACAGGCAAGAGACCCAGTACTTC. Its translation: CASSLVNRQETQYF. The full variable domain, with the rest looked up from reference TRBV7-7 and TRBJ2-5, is GAGVSQSPRYKVTKRGQDVTLRCDPISSHATLYWYQQALGQGPEFLTYFNYEAQPDKSGLPSDRFSAERPEGSISTLTIQRTEQRDSAMYRCASSLVNRQETQYFGPGTRLLVL.

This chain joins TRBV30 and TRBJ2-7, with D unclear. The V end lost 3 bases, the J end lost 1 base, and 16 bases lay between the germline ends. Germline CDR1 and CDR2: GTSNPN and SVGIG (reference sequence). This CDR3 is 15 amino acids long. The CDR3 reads CAWSGDGVRSYEQYF. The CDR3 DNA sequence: TGTGCCTGGAGCGGAGACGGAGTAAGATCCTACGAGCAGTACTTC.

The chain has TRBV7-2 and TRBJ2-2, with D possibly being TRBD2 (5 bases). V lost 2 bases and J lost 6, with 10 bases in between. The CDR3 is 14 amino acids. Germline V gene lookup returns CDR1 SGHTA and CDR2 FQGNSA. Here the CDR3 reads CASSLWETSGELFF. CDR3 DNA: TGTGCCAGCAGCTTATGGGAGACGTCCGGGGAGCTGTTTTTT. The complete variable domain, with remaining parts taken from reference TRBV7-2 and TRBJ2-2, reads GAGVSQSPSNKVTEKGKDVELRCDPISGHTALYWYRQSLGQGLEFLIYFQGNSAPDKSGLPSDRFSAERTGGSVSTLTIQRTQQEDSAVYLCASSLWETSGELFFGEGSRLTVL.

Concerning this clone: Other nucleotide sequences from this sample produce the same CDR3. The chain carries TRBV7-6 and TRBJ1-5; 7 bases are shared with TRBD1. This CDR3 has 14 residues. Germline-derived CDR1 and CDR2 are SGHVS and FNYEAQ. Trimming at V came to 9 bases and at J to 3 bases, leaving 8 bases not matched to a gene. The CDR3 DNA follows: TGTGCCAGTAGCCCGGGACAGACCAATCAGCCCCAGCATTTT. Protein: CASSPGQTNQPQHF.

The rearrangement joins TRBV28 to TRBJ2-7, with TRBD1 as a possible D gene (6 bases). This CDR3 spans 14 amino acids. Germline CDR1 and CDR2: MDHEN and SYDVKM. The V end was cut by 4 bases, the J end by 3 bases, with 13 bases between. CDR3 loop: CASSWGLRVYEQYF. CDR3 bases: TGTGCCAGCAGTTGGGGGCTAAGGGTCTACGAGCAGTACTTC.

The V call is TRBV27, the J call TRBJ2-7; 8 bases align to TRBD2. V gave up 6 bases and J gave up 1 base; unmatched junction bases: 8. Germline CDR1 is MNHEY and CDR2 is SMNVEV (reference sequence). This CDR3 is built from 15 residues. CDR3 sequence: CASSYQLAASYEQYF. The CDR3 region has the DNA TGTGCCAGCAGCTATCAACTAGCGGCATCCTACGAGCAGTACTTC.

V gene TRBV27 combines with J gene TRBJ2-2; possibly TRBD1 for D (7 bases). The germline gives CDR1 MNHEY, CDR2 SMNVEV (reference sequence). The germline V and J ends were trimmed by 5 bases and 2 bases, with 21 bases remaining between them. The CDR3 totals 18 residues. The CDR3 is CASSLTGQGGPNTGELFF. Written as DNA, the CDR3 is TGTGCCAGCAGTCTGACAGGCCAGGGGGGCCCTAACACCGGGGAGCTGTTTTTT.

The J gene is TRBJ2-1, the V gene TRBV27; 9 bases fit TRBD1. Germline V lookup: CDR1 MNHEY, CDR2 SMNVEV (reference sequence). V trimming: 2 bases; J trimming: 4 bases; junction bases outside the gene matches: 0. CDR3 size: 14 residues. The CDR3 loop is CASSLDRGYNEQFF. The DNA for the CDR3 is TGTGCCAGCAGTTTAGACAGGGGGTACAATGAGCAGTTCTTC.

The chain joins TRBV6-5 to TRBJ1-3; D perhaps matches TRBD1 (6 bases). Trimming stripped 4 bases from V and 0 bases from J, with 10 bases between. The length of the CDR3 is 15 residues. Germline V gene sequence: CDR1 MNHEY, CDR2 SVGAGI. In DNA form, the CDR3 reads TGTGCCAGCAGTTCAAGGACAGACTCTGGAAACACCATATATTTT. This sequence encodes CASSSRTDSGNTIYF.